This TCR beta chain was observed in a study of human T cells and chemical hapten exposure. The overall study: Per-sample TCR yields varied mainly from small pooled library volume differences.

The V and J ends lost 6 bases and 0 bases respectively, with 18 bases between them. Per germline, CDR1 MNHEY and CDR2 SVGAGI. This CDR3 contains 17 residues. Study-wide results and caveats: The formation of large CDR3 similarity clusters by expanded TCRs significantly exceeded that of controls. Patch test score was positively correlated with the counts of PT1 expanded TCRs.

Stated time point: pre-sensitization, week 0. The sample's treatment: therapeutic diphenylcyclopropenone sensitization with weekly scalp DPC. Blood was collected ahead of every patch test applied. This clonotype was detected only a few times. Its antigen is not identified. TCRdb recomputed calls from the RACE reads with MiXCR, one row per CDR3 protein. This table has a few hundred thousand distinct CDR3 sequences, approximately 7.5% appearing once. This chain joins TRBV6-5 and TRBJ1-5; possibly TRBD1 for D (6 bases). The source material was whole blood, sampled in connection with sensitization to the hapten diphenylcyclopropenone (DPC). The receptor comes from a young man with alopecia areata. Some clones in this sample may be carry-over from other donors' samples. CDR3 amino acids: CASRQGRDFVSNQPQHF. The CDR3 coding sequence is TGTGCCAGCAGACAGGGCCGGGATTTTGTTAGCAATCAGCCCCAGCATTTT.